Sequencing of this T cell receptor beta chain was carried out in a study of human T cells and chemical hapten exposure. Study as a whole: Epicutaneous patch tests delivered 0.01% DPC to the upper back, with evaluation at 6 days.

This clonotype was counted only a few times. Its matching antigen is unknown. This CDR3 is 16 amino acids long. Germline V gene sequence: CDR1 DFQATT, CDR2 SNEGSKA (reference sequence). The V gene lost 4 bases and the J gene lost 2 bases, with 18 bases spanning the gap. Study findings and constraints: Alopecia in all donors means immunity may differ from healthy individuals.

Time point of the sample: patch test 1, 2 weeks after DPC sensitization. Documented treatment: therapeutic diphenylcyclopropenone sensitization with weekly scalp DPC. The total RNA was obtained from whole blood that was not fractionated. The donor pool consisted of alopecia patients aged 18 to 70 years, considered suitable for DPC. Within the library, unique molecular identifiers were attached to each individual cDNA molecule. TCRdb re-derived calls from the RACE reads in MiXCR, one entry per CDR3 protein. The repertoire holds some 52,000 distinct CDR3 sequences, with approximately 10% as singletons.

The sequences come from whole blood, collected in connection with sensitization to the hapten diphenylcyclopropenone (DPC). This TCR derives from a woman in her forties with alopecia areata. Some clones in this sample may be carry-over from other donors' samples. V gene TRBV20-1 combines with J gene TRBJ1-5; tentative D call: TRBD1 (6 bases). CDR3 residues: CSAKSLGASGNQPQHF. Here the CDR3 DNA reads TGCAGTGCTAAGAGCCTGGGGGCGAGCGGCAATCAGCCCCAGCATTTT.